These T cell receptor beta chains were read from a single sample in a study of Graves' ophthalmopathy and Graves' hyperthyroidism. TCRdb called the multiplex PCR reads again in MiXCR, with one record for every CDR3 protein. This table holds roughly 1.1 million distinct CDR3 sequences, about two fifths found once. Sequenced material: peripheral blood or thyroid tissue (not recorded which). These receptors were collected from an adult man with Graves' hyperthyroidism. CDR3s include the opening cysteine and the closing phenylalanine or tryptophan. A D gene is named only where the DNA matches it firmly. Not every row has a clone size; where given, it reads once, few, many or a size class.

D gene: NA; clone size: NA; J gene: TRBJ1-5; V gene: TRBV29-1; CDR3 DNA: TGTGCCTGGAGTGGGAGGGGCAATCAGCCCCAGCATTTT; CDR3 protein: CAWSGRGNQPQHF
D gene: NA; clone size: many; J gene: TRBJ2-5; V gene: TRBV5-1; CDR3 DNA: TGCGCCAGCAGCTTGGACGCTGAAGAGACCCAGTACTTC; CDR3 protein: CASSLDAEETQYF
D gene: NA; clone size: few; J gene: TRBJ2-6; V gene: TRBV7-9; CDR3 DNA: TGTGCCAGCAGCTTAGAACAGGGGGCCAACGTCCTGACTTTC; CDR3 protein: CASSLEQGANVLTF
D gene: NA; clone size: NA; J gene: TRBJ2-5; V gene: TRBV18; CDR3 DNA: TGTGCCAGCTCACACGCCGGCCCGACTGAGACCCAGTACTTC; CDR3 protein: CASSHAGPTETQYF
D gene: NA; clone size: few; J gene: TRBJ1-1; V gene: TRBV6-5; CDR3 DNA: TGTGCCAGCAGCGGTATGGCTGAAGCTTTCTTT; CDR3 protein: CASSGMAEAFF
D gene: TRBD1; clone size: NA; J gene: TRBJ1-5; V gene: TRBV20-1; CDR3 DNA: TGCAGTGCTAGAGGAGAAGACGGACAGGGTGGCAATCAGCCCCAGCATTTT; CDR3 protein: CSARGEDGQGGNQPQHF
D gene: TRBD1; clone size: few; J gene: TRBJ2-7; V gene: TRBV14; CDR3 DNA: TGTGCCAGCAGCCAAGCGGACAGGGGTGACCACGAGCAGTACTTC; CDR3 protein: CASSQADRGDHEQYF
D gene: NA; clone size: few; J gene: TRBJ1-1; V gene: TRBV6-2/TRBV6-3; CDR3 DNA: TGTGCCAGCAGCACAGGATACATGAACACTGAAGCTTTCTTT; CDR3 protein: CASSTGYMNTEAFF
D gene: NA; clone size: few; J gene: TRBJ1-5; V gene: TRBV6-2/TRBV6-3; CDR3 DNA: TGTGCCAGCAGTTATCCCGCTCACGTCGGATATAGCAATCAGCCCCAGCATTTT; CDR3 protein: CASSYPAHVGYSNQPQHF
D gene: NA; clone size: few; J gene: TRBJ2-7; V gene: TRBV4-2; CDR3 DNA: TGTGCCAGCAGCCAAACTGGGACGGTCGGGGAGCAGTACTTC; CDR3 protein: CASSQTGTVGEQYF
D gene: NA; clone size: many; J gene: TRBJ2-3; V gene: TRBV29-1; CDR3 DNA: TGCAGCGTTGATCCCGGCACAGATACGCAGTATTTT; CDR3 protein: CSVDPGTDTQYF
D gene: TRBD1; clone size: NA; J gene: TRBJ1-1; V gene: TRBV7-9; CDR3 DNA: TGTGCCAGCAGCTTAATCAGGACAGGGCGGACTGAAGCTTTCTTT; CDR3 protein: CASSLIRTGRTEAFF
D gene: TRBD2; clone size: NA; J gene: TRBJ2-5; V gene: TRBV27; CDR3 DNA: TGTGCCAGCAGTTCGGGACTAGGCAGACAAGAGACCCAGTACTTC; CDR3 protein: CASSSGLGRQETQYF
D gene: NA; clone size: many; J gene: TRBJ1-6; V gene: TRBV25-1; CDR3 DNA: TGCGCCAGCAGCCAAGGTCCGACGGGAACTTCACCCCTCCACTTT; CDR3 protein: CASSQGPTGTSPLHF
D gene: TRBD1; clone size: few; J gene: TRBJ2-7; V gene: TRBV30; CDR3 DNA: TGTGCCTGGAACCCAGGTACAGGGGCATTCGTGCAGTACTTC; CDR3 protein: CAWNPGTGAFVQYF
D gene: NA; clone size: NA; J gene: TRBJ2-6; V gene: TRBV7-4; CDR3 DNA: TGTGCCAGCAGCGCTCCCTACGTCCTGACTTTC; CDR3 protein: CASSAPYVLTF
D gene: TRBD1; clone size: many; J gene: TRBJ1-4; V gene: TRBV9; CDR3 DNA: TGTGCCAGCAGCATCGGACAGGGGGCGCGGGAAAAACTGTTTTTT; CDR3 protein: CASSIGQGAREKLFF
D gene: TRBD1; clone size: many; J gene: TRBJ2-2; V gene: TRBV9; CDR3 DNA: TGTGCCAGCAGCGTAATCCCAGGGGGCACCGGGGAGCTGTTTTTT; CDR3 protein: CASSVIPGGTGELFF
D gene: NA; clone size: few; J gene: TRBJ1-6; V gene: TRBV9; CDR3 DNA: TGTGCCAGCAGCGTATGGGGGGAAGGCTCACCCCTCCACTTT; CDR3 protein: CASSVWGEGSPLHF
D gene: NA; clone size: many; J gene: TRBJ1-1; V gene: TRBV10-3; CDR3 DNA: TGTGCCATCAGTGACAATGTCAGGGTGAACACTGAAGCTTTCTTT; CDR3 protein: CAISDNVRVNTEAFF
D gene: NA; clone size: NA; J gene: TRBJ1-4; V gene: TRBV20-1; CDR3 DNA: TGCAGTGCTACAGATGCGGGTCTAGGGGGAAAACTGTTTTTT; CDR3 protein: CSATDAGLGGKLFF
D gene: NA; clone size: NA; J gene: TRBJ2-5; V gene: TRBV9; CDR3 DNA: TGTGCCAGCAGCGTATCGACATCGGGGACCCAGTACTTC; CDR3 protein: CASSVSTSGTQYF
D gene: TRBD2; clone size: many; J gene: TRBJ2-3; V gene: TRBV19; CDR3 DNA: TGTGCCAGTAGTCCTAGCGGGGGCCTCACAGATACGCAGTATTTT; CDR3 protein: CASSPSGGLTDTQYF
D gene: NA; clone size: many; J gene: TRBJ1-1; V gene: TRBV12-3/TRBV12-4; CDR3 DNA: TGTGCCAGCAGTTTTTTAGGGTTCGGTTCGGTAGGAAGGACTGAAGCTTTCTTT; CDR3 protein: CASSFLGFGSVGRTEAFF
D gene: TRBD1; clone size: NA; J gene: TRBJ2-7; V gene: TRBV5-6; CDR3 DNA: TGTGCCAGCAGCTTGCATCGGGCCAGGGGGCTAAATACCTACGAGCAGTACTTC; CDR3 protein: CASSLHRARGLNTYEQYF
D gene: NA; clone size: NA; J gene: TRBJ2-7; V gene: TRBV12-3/TRBV12-4; CDR3 DNA: TGTGCCAGCACCCTTGGGGTCGGGGAGCAGTACTTC; CDR3 protein: CASTLGVGEQYF
D gene: NA; clone size: few; J gene: TRBJ2-6; V gene: TRBV5-1; CDR3 DNA: TGCGCCAGCAGCGCTGAGACAGGGGCCAACGTCCTGACTTTC; CDR3 protein: CASSAETGANVLTF
D gene: NA; clone size: few; J gene: TRBJ1-5; V gene: TRBV6-6; CDR3 DNA: TGTGCCAGCAGTTACATGAGGGTCAATCAGCCCCAGCATTTT; CDR3 protein: CASSYMRVNQPQHF
D gene: NA; clone size: many; J gene: TRBJ1-5; V gene: TRBV6-5; CDR3 DNA: TGTGCCAGCACCCGATTCGGTGATCAGCCCCAGCATTTT; CDR3 protein: CASTRFGDQPQHF
D gene: NA; clone size: NA; J gene: TRBJ1-1; V gene: TRBV4-1; CDR3 DNA: TGCGCCAGCAGCCACCGGGGGGGGACTGAAGCTTTCTTT; CDR3 protein: CASSHRGGTEAFF
D gene: NA; clone size: NA; J gene: TRBJ2-7; V gene: TRBV6-2/TRBV6-3; CDR3 DNA: TGTGCCAGCAGTTACGGGGACCTTCGGACCTACGAGCAGTACTTC; CDR3 protein: CASSYGDLRTYEQYF
D gene: NA; clone size: NA; J gene: TRBJ2-3; V gene: TRBV11-2; CDR3 DNA: TGTGCCAGCAGCTTAAGCCCTTCCCCCCGAGATACGCAGTATTTT; CDR3 protein: CASSLSPSPRDTQYF
D gene: NA; clone size: many; J gene: TRBJ1-2; V gene: TRBV29-1; CDR3 DNA: TGCAGCGTAGAAGACAGGCCGCCCGAGGGCTACACCTTC; CDR3 protein: CSVEDRPPEGYTF
D gene: TRBD1; clone size: few; J gene: TRBJ2-7; V gene: TRBV12-3/TRBV12-4; CDR3 DNA: TGTGCCAGCAGTATACCGGGACAGGGGATCTACGAGCAGTACTTC; CDR3 protein: CASSIPGQGIYEQYF
D gene: TRBD2; clone size: few; J gene: TRBJ2-5; V gene: TRBV6-6; CDR3 DNA: TGTGCCAGCAGTTATGGGGCTGGCGGGAGCCAAGAGACCCAGTACTTC; CDR3 protein: CASSYGAGGSQETQYF
D gene: NA; clone size: NA; J gene: TRBJ2-2; V gene: TRBV6-5; CDR3 DNA: TGTGCCAGCAGTTACTCTCGGGGTCCAAGTACCGGGGAGCTGTTTTTT; CDR3 protein: CASSYSRGPSTGELFF
D gene: NA; clone size: NA; J gene: TRBJ1-1; V gene: TRBV27; CDR3 DNA: TGTGCCGTCTGGAGGGAGAACACTGAAGCTTTCTTT; CDR3 protein: CAVWRENTEAFF
D gene: TRBD1; clone size: once; J gene: TRBJ2-5; V gene: TRBV12-3/TRBV12-4; CDR3 DNA: TGTGCCAGCAGCTTCTTTGCCGGGACAGGGGTGAGGGAGACCCAGTACTTC; CDR3 protein: CASSFFAGTGVRETQYF
D gene: NA; clone size: many; J gene: TRBJ1-2; V gene: TRBV19; CDR3 DNA: TGTGCCAGTAGTGCTGGGACGGAACTATATGGCTACACCTTC; CDR3 protein: CASSAGTELYGYTF
D gene: NA; clone size: many; J gene: TRBJ2-7; V gene: TRBV29-1; CDR3 DNA: TGCAGCGTTCTGGGACTGTCCTACGAGCAGTACTTC; CDR3 protein: CSVLGLSYEQYF
D gene: TRBD1; clone size: many; J gene: TRBJ1-5; V gene: TRBV9; CDR3 DNA: TGTGCCAGCAGCGCAGGACAGGGGATCGATAGCAATCAGCCCCAGCATTTT; CDR3 protein: CASSAGQGIDSNQPQHF
D gene: TRBD1; clone size: few; J gene: TRBJ1-2; V gene: TRBV7-2; CDR3 DNA: TGTGCCAGCAGCCCCCCGGGACAGGGGGATGGCTACACCTTC; CDR3 protein: CASSPPGQGDGYTF
D gene: TRBD1; clone size: few; J gene: TRBJ1-2; V gene: TRBV10-3; CDR3 DNA: TGTGCCAGCAGTAAGACAGGGACGGATGGCTACACCTTC; CDR3 protein: CASSKTGTDGYTF
D gene: NA; clone size: NA; J gene: TRBJ1-2; V gene: TRBV7-6; CDR3 DNA: TGTGCCAGCAGCTTAGCGTATGAAGAGGCTAACTATGGCTACACCTTC; CDR3 protein: CASSLAYEEANYGYTF
D gene: TRBD1; clone size: NA; J gene: TRBJ1-1; V gene: TRBV5-1; CDR3 DNA: TGCGCCAGCAGCCTGGGACAGGACTTTGTGGCTGAAGCTTTCTTT; CDR3 protein: CASSLGQDFVAEAFF
D gene: NA; clone size: many; J gene: TRBJ2-7; V gene: TRBV2; CDR3 DNA: TGTGCCGGTAGACAGATTGCCTACGAGCAGTACTTC; CDR3 protein: CAGRQIAYEQYF
D gene: TRBD1; clone size: NA; J gene: TRBJ1-5; V gene: TRBV12-3/TRBV12-4; CDR3 DNA: TGTGCCAGCAGTTTAGCGCTAGAGACAGGGACCGACTATCAGCCCCAGCATTTT; CDR3 protein: CASSLALETGTDYQPQHF
D gene: TRBD1; clone size: many; J gene: TRBJ2-7; V gene: TRBV19; CDR3 DNA: TGTGCCAGTAGTATCATACAGGGGGCCCGCGAGCAGTACTTC; CDR3 protein: CASSIIQGAREQYF